This T cell receptor beta chain came from a study of control samples from healthy donors and cancer patients. The table came from immunoSEQ multiplex PCR; TCRdb's copy has only in-frame clones and leaves some out. The sample has fewer than 40,000 clones, 93% seen once. V was clipped by 6 bases and J by 2 bases, with 11 bases between them. Germline V gene sequence: CDR1 LNHDA, CDR2 SQIVND (reference sequence). The CDR3 is 13 residues long. The receptor was isolated from a man aged 40-49 years with colorectal cancer. What was sequenced was PBMCs. V is TRBV19 and J is TRBJ2-7, with D tentatively TRBD1 (5 bases). The CDR3 nucleotides read TGTGCCAGTAGAGCAGGGAACACCTACGAGCAGTACTTC. The encoded protein is CASRAGNTYEQYF. The variable domain in full, with the rest retrieved from reference TRBV19 and TRBJ2-7, is DGGITQSPKYLFRKEGQNVTLSCEQNLNHDAMYWYRQDPGQGLRLIYYSQIVNDFQKGDIAEGYSVSREKKESFPLTVTSAQKNPTAFYLCASRAGNTYEQYFGPGTRLTVT.